This paragraph covers one T cell receptor (beta chain) sequence. The antigen is undetermined. This record comes from a study of post-analysis software for immune sequencing data. Study-level points and caveats: Patients showed TRBV5-6, TRBV5-1 and TRBV20-1 among five TRBV segments more frequent than in controls.

V was clipped by 5 bases and J by 6 bases; unmatched bases: 4. Germline CDR1 SGHRS, CDR2 YFSETQ. This CDR3 spans 14 amino acids. The authors incorporated unique molecular identifiers into the TCR beta cDNA libraries. Input amounts of roughly 0.85 to 10 million T cells were used. These gave 500,000 or so cDNA molecules, so each molecule approximated one T cell. TCRdb analysed the PCR reads with MiXCR anew, one entry per CDR3 protein. The sample yields roughly 800,000 distinct CDR3 sequences, approximately 50% seen once. The sequenced sample consisted of blood. The rearrangement joins TRBV5-1 to TRBJ1-6; 8 bases are a match to TRBD1. This sequence was found in a girl under 18 with multiple sclerosis. DNA for the CDR3: TGCGCCAGCAGGGACAGGGTTTCTAATTCACCCCTCCACTTT. It codes for CASRDRVSNSPLHF.